Included here is one T cell receptor beta chain sequence, with context. The data were produced by immunoSEQ multiplex PCR, yet TCRdb's version contains in-frame clones alone and is incomplete. The profile shows about 560,000 clones, roughly four fifths of them singletons. The donor population consisted of healthy HIV-negative adults with no recent acute infections or vaccinations. The donor cohort consisted entirely of Caucasian adults residing in Nashville, Tennessee. The data belong to a study of shared clonotypes between healthy human individuals. The specimen sequenced was PBMCs. This clonotype was sampled from a woman in her forties in good health. Some clones in this sample may be carry-over from other donors' samples.

CDR3 nucleotides: TGTGCCTGGACCACAGGGGGGAACACTGAAGCTTTCTTT. It translates to CAWTTGGNTEAFF. V is TRBV30 and J is TRBJ1-1; 8 bases map to TRBD1. Germline lookup yields CDR1 GTSNPN and CDR2 SVGIG (reference sequence). Unmatched junction bases numbered 2, after V lost 4 bases and J lost 1 base. This CDR3 has 13 amino acids.